The next 8 T cell receptor beta chains were all read from a single sample in a study of sequential checkpoint blockade in melanoma. Assay: immunoSEQ multiplex PCR; the TCRdb copy retains only in-frame clones and omits some. This table holds just over 9,000 clones, around three fifths found once. Noted treatment: randomized to nivolumab then ipilimumab (arm A) or the reverse (arm B). Material: CD8+ T cells sorted from blood (inferred from file names), obtained from a patient given nivolumab and ipilimumab in sequence. The origin of the receptors is a human donor with melanoma.

The chain uses TRBV19 and TRBJ1-1; no definite D call. CDR1 and CDR2 from the germline V gene are LNHDA and SQIVND (reference sequence). The CDR3 consists of 15 residues. The V gene lost 3 bases and the J gene lost 0 bases, with 11 bases spanning the gap. The CDR3 loop reads CASSIQAGMNTEAFF. In DNA, the CDR3 is TGTGCCAGTAGTATTCAGGCGGGCATGAACACTGAAGCTTTCTTT.

This chain uses TRBV6-1 with TRBJ1-2, with a weak D call TRBD1 (6 bases). V was shortened by 7 bases and J by 8 bases, with 17 bases between the two germline ends. CDR3 length equals 13 residues. Germline CDR1 is MNHNS and CDR2 is SASEGT. The CDR3 spells CASTAQGFKGYTF. The CDR3 nucleotides are TGTGCCAGCACCGCCCAGGGGTTTAAAGGCTACACCTTC.

The chain has TRBV9 and TRBJ2-3, with D tentatively TRBD2 (6 bases). V dropped 2 bases and J dropped 0 bases, with 13 bases sitting between them. Germline CDR1 reads SGDLS; CDR2 reads YYNGEE. The CDR3 has 16 amino acids. Written as DNA, the CDR3 is TGTGCCAGCAGCGTTGGGTGGGGGGAAAGCACAGATACGCAGTATTTT. It codes for CASSVGWGESTDTQYF.

This clone was seen more than once but under ten times. The genes are TRBV11-2 and TRBJ2-3, with TRBD2 matching over 7 bases. Germline V gene lookup returns CDR1 SGHAT and CDR2 FQNNGV. The CDR3 covers 15 residues. V lost 6 bases to trimming and J lost 3 bases; unmatched junction nucleotides: 9. CDR3 DNA sequence: TGTGCCAGCAGTGTAAGGCGGGGGAGGACAGATACGCAGTATTTT. Translation: CASSVRRGRTDTQYF.

The chain couples TRBV19 to TRBJ1-5; D unclear. Germline V gene sequence: CDR1 LNHDA, CDR2 SQIVND (reference sequence). The V end was cut by 7 bases, the J end by 0 bases, with 16 bases between. The CDR3 has 16 residues. The CDR3 loop is CASTTSFSNSNQPQHF. The DNA of the CDR3 is TGTGCCAGTACTACTTCTTTTTCAAATAGCAATCAGCCCCAGCATTTT.

J is TRBJ2-7 and V is TRBV4-1, with D maybe TRBD2 (5 bases). Germline V gene lookup returns CDR1 MGHRA and CDR2 YSYEKL. The CDR3 is 13 residues long. V lost 1 base and J lost 8, with 12 bases in between. CDR3 nucleotide sequence: TGCGCCAGCAGCCAAGTAGGAGCGGTTCAGCAGTACTTC. Translation: CASSQVGAVQQYF.

V gene TRBV23-1 combines with J gene TRBJ2-5; D is possibly TRBD1 (6 bases). TRBV23-1 is recorded as an ORF, its role being uncertain. Trimming left V 4 bases short and J 5 bases short, with 20 bases between. The CDR3 has 16 residues. CDR3 sequence: CASSPMGARGWETQYF. The CDR3 coding sequence is TGCGCCAGCAGTCCCATGGGGGCCCGGGGATGGGAGACCCAGTACTTC.

The chain links TRBV2 to TRBJ2-2; 12 nucleotides match TRBD2. The length of the CDR3 is 20 residues. J was trimmed by 2 bases and V by 2 bases; bases with no gene match: 12. Germline assignment: CDR1 SNHLY and CDR2 FYNNEI. CDR3 sequence: CASSESLWASGGENTGELFF. DNA for the CDR3: TGTGCCAGCAGTGAATCTCTTTGGGCTAGCGGGGGGGAAAACACCGGGGAGCTGTTTTTT. Combining the CDR3 with reference TRBV2 and TRBJ2-2 gives the whole variable domain EPEVTQTPSHQVTQMGQEVILRCVPISNHLYFYWYRQILGQKVEFLVSFYNNEISEKSEIFDDQFSVERPDGSNFTLKIRSTKLEDSAMYFCASSESLWASGGENTGELFFGEGSRLTVL.